This TCR beta chain was recovered during a study of T-cell memory formation after mild COVID-19. Study conclusions and caveats: A subset of responding clones appeared in pre-infection memory, suggesting cross-reactive memory joined.

The 5'RACE method, run with constant-segment primers, produced TCR alpha and TCR beta cDNA libraries (carrying sample barcodes and UMIs). A single record per CDR3 protein comes from TCRdb applying MiXCR to the 5' RACE reads. This sample has about 560,000 distinct CDR3 sequences, with 15% to 20% found just once. This clonotype appeared a few times. What it binds is unknown. The source material was PBMCs or a T cell subset sorted from them (not recorded which). This sequence originates from an adult woman who had mild COVID-19 (a few samples of this study predate the infection). Cell type and time point are not known.

The CDR3 nucleotides are TGCAGTGCTAGAGATTCCCAGGGGGCAGGTTCACCCCTCCACTTT. Encoded protein: CSARDSQGAGSPLHF. The V call is TRBV20-1, the J call TRBJ1-6; TRBD1 aligns across 8 bases. The V segment lost 0 bases and the J segment 9 bases; nucleotides outside the gene matches: 7. The CDR3 has 15 amino acids. CDR1 is DFQATT, CDR2 SNEGSKA, per germline (reference sequence).